This T cell receptor beta chain originates from a study of response to subunit inactivated influenza vaccine. Study-wide results and limits: The authors put forward the suggestion that each seasonal influenza vaccination may bring in only a limited number of new T cells.

TCRdb used MiXCR to reprocess the RT-PCR reads, holding one entry per CDR3 protein. The sample holds about 650,000 distinct CDR3 sequences, approximately 14% seen once. Germline assignment: CDR1 SQVTM and CDR2 ANQGSEA. V was pared by 7 bases and J by 4 bases, with 18 bases between. This CDR3 region has 14 residues. The table lists this clonotype with a few counts. Its antigen is not identified. This sample comprised PBMCs from blood, obtained 11 to 12 days after vaccination. The genes are TRBV29-1 and TRBJ2-3; TRBD1 is a possible D gene (5 bases). The sequence was collected from a man over 45 who received an inactivated influenza vaccine. This CDR3 is CSAVPQGRADTQYF. The CDR3 nucleotides are TGCAGCGCCGTGCCGCAGGGTAGGGCAGATACGCAGTATTTT.